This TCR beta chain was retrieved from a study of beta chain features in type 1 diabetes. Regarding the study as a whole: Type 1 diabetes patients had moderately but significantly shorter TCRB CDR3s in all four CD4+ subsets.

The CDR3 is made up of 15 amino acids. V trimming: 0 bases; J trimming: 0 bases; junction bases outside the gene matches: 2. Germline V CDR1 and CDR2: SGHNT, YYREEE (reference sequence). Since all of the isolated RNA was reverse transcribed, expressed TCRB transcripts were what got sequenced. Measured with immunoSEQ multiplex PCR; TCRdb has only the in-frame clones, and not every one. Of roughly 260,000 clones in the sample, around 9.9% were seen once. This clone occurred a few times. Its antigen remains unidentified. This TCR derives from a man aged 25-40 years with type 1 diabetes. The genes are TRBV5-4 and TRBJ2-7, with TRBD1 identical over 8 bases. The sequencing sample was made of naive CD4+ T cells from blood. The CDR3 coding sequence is TGTGCCAGCAGCTTGGCAGGGGGCGTCTCCTACGAGCAGTACTTC. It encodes CASSLAGGVSYEQYF.